This TCR beta chain was sequenced during a study of T cells in women clearing cervical HPV infection. Whole-study context: Case blood drawn at lesion detection; control blood after infection cleared. Study-wide results and limits: Associations may precede or follow infection; HPV-specific or memory T cells were not isolated.

As concerns this clone: Its target is not known.

Sequencing used immunoSEQ multiplex PCR; TCRdb keeps in-frame clones, though not all of them. This table holds fewer than 50,000 clones. The TCR originated in a woman between 18 and 69 years old with a cervical HPV16 infection that either progressed to CIN3+ or cleared (not recorded which). Material for sequencing was blood buffy coat.

The CDR3 region is CASSPLASGGGYNEQFF. Incomplete CDR3 DNA: TGTGCCAGCTCACCGCTAGCTAGCGGAGGGGGCTACAATGAG. V gene TRBV18 combines with J gene TRBJ2-1; maybe TRBD2 (7 bases). The read terminates 3 residues before the CDR3 end, so the remaining end is supplied by the germline J gene. The CDR3 runs to 17 residues. CDR1 KGHSH and CDR2 LQKENI come from the germline V gene. V was clipped by 3 bases and J by 3 bases, with 18 bases between them.